This entry describes one TCR beta chain. Its specificity is not known. The data were obtained in a study of T cell responses to AZD1222 COVID-19 vaccine. Across the whole study: Recipients boosted at about 4 weeks or about 12 weeks are pooled.

Per the germline V gene, CDR1 is SQVTM and CDR2 is ANQGSEA. Trimming at V came to 1 base and at J to 1 base, leaving 3 bases not matched to a gene. The CDR3 runs 14 residues. General observations from the study: It was only a handful of AZD1222 recipients who were seropositive at baseline. Nearly half of spike-specific TCRs reportedly target unmutated variant regions.

The table came from immunoSEQ multiplex PCR; TCRdb's copy has only in-frame clones and leaves some out. The profile shows around 180,000 clones, around 94% of them singletons. This specimen consisted of peripheral blood, obtained on day 0 of AZD1222 vaccination. This clonotype was obtained from an adult in good health. The V call is TRBV29-1, the J call TRBJ1-1; TRBD1 matches 7 bases. The CDR3 coding sequence is TGCAGCGTTGAAGCGGGACAGACGAACACTGAAGCTTTCTTT. Amino acid sequence: CSVEAGQTNTEAFF.